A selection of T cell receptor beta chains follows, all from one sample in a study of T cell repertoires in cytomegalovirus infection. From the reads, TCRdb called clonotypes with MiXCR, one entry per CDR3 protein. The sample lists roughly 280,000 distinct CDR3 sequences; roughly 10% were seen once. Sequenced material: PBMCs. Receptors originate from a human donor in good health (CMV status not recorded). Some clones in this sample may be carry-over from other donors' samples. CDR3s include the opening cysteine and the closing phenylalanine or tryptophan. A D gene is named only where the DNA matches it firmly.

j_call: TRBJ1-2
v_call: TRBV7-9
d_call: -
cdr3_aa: CASRSQNYGYTF

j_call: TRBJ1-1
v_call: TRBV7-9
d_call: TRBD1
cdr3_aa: CASSLAPGQGIPEAFF

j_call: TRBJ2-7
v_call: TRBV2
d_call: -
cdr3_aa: CASSEGAPSYEQYF

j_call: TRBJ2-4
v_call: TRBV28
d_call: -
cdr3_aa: CASSPRLLAKNIQYF

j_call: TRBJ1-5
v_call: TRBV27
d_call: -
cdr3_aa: CASSLLGNGQPQHF

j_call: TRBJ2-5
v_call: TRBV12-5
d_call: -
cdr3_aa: CASGPTGPRQETQYF

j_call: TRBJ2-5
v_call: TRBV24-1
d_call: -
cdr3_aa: CATAYGGPPKETQYF

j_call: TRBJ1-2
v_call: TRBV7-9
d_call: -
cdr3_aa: CASRPGGGNAEGYTF

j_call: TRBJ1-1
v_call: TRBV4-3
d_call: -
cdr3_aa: CASSQDGAGNTEAFF

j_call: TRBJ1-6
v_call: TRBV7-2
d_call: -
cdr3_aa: CASTGGSPLHF

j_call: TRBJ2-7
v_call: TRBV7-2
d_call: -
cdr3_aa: CASTLAHSYEQYF

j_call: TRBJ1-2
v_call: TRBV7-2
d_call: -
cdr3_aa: CASRDTGSYGYTF

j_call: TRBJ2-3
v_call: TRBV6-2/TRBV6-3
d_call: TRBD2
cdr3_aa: CASRPGLAGTDTQYF

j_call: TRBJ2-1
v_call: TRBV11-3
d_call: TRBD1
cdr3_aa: CASRKGQDNEQFF

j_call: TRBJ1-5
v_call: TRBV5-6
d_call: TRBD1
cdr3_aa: CASSFSGQGLDQPQHF